This entry concerns a single TCR beta chain. No antigen is known for it. No clone much larger than this one lies a single base away; base qualities are absent. The data originate from a study of response to subunit inactivated influenza vaccine (dated by TCRdb to 2016 to 2018). For context, the study as a whole: Deep quantitative profiling of the T cell receptor repertoire was used in the study to follow responses to a trivalent subunit inactivated influenza vaccine.

The CDR3 covers 16 residues, taking in both the cysteine and the phenylalanine. Only the CDR3 DNA stays, 48 bases, in frame from base 1. According to the germline V gene, CDR1 reads SGHDT and CDR2 reads YYEEEE. Ends trimmed: V by 3 bases, J by 11 bases; bases unmatched to a gene: 9. Points the paper makes about the study in general: It was suggested by the authors that each seasonal influenza vaccination may recruit only a limited number of new T cells.

Libraries came from RT-PCR. Sequenced using an Illumina HiSeq 2500. Starting from the raw public reads, TCRdb applied fastp trimming at Q25, assembled clones with MiXCR and retained in-frame beta chains. Rows with a matching CDR3 protein are joined into one entry that keeps the most common DNA and genes. The sample yields hundreds of thousands of distinct CDR3 sequences; roughly 23% were counted once. The ten largest clones represent less than 2.5% of the sample. Material: CD4+ T cells sorted from PBMCs, obtained roughly 5 days after vaccination. This TCR was sampled from a man aged 50-60 years who received an inactivated influenza vaccine. Donor details come from another sample of the same person, matched by shared clones. The V gene is TRBV5-6 and the J gene is TRBJ2-1; the central 15 bases match TRBD2. The DNA is TGTGCCAGCAGCTCCGAACGGACTAGCGGGGGGGTTAAGCAGTTCTTC. This sequence encodes CASSSERTSGGVKQFF.